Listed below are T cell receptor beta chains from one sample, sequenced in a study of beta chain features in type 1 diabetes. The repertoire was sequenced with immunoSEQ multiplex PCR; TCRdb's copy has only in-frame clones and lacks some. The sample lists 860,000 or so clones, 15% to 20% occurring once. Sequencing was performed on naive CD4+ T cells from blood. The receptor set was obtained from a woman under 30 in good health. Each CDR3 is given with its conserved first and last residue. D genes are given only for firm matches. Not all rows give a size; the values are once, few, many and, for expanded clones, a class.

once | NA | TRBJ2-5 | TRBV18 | TGTGCCAGCTCACCTGACTCAACAGGGGAGACCCAGTACTTC | CASSPDSTGETQYF
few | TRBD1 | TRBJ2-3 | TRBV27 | TGTGCCAGCAGTCTCTACAGGGGGCCCCTCACAGATACGCAGTATTTT | CASSLYRGPLTDTQYF
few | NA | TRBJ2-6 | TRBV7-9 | TGTGCCAGCAGCTCGAGGGTTCTAAGCTCTGGGGCCAACGTCCTGACTTTC | CASSSRVLSSGANVLTF
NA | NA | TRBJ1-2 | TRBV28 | TGTGCCAGCAGTTCCGCGGGGGCTAACTATGGCTACACCTTC | CASSSAGANYGYTF
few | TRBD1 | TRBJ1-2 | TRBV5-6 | TGTGCCAGCAGCCACTTGCGGGGGACAGGGGGCTACTATGGCTACACCTTC | CASSHLRGTGGYYGYTF
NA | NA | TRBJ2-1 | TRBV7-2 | TGTGCCAGCAGCTTAGACTCTGGTGGGGTTTCCTACAATGAGCAGTTCTTC | CASSLDSGGVSYNEQFF
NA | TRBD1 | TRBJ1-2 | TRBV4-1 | TGCGCCAGCAGCATTACTAGCCCCACAGGGGAACACACCTATGGCTACACCTTC | CASSITSPTGEHTYGYTF
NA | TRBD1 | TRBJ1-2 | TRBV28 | TGTGCCAGCAGTTTTTGGACAGGGAAAAACTATGGCTACACCTTC | CASSFWTGKNYGYTF
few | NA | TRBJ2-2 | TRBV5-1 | TGCGCCAGCAGCTTGGTTAGCGGTTCAAACACCGGGGAGCTGTTTTTT | CASSLVSGSNTGELFF
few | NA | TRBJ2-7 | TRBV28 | TGTGCCAGCAGTTCATCGTCCGTGGAGTCCCCCTACGAGCAGTACTTC | CASSSSSVESPYEQYF
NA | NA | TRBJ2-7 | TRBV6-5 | TGTGCCAGCAGTTACTCCTCGAGGCGACGCGACGAGCAGTACTTC | CASSYSSRRRDEQYF
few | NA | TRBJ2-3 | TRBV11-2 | TGTGCCAGCAGCTTATCTGTGGGTGGAGGGACCACAGATACGCAGTATTTT | CASSLSVGGGTTDTQYF
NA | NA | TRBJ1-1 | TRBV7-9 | TGTGCCAGCAGCTTAAGTTTGGGTATCGGGGGCGGTGAAGCTTTCTTT | CASSLSLGIGGGEAFF
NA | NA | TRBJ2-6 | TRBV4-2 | TGTGCCAGCAGCCAAACCATTCGGGGACCCTCTGGGGCCAACGTCCTGACTTTC | CASSQTIRGPSGANVLTF
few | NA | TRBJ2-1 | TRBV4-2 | TGTGCCAGCAGCCAAGTCTCCCTGTTGGGCAATGAGCAGTTCTTC | CASSQVSLLGNEQFF
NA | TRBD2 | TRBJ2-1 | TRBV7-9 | TGTGCCAGCAGCTCCGCTAGGCTACTAGCGGGTGAGCAGTTCTTC | CASSSARLLAGEQFF
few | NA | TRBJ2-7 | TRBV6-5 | TGTGCCAGCAGTTACTCTGGAATAGCTGGGCCCTACGAGCAGTACTTC | CASSYSGIAGPYEQYF
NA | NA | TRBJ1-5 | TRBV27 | TGTGCCAGCAGTTTACAGGGCCCGGGAATCCAGCCCCAGCATTTT | CASSLQGPGIQPQHF